This section outlines one T cell receptor beta chain sequence together with its context. Its antigen is still unknown. The data derive from a study of T cell responses to AZD1222 COVID-19 vaccine. Regarding the study as a whole: Repertoires were obtained only post-peak T cell response. Targeting of unmutated variant regions was reportedly seen in nearly half of spike-specific TCRs.

Measured with immunoSEQ multiplex PCR; TCRdb has only the in-frame clones, and not every one. The sample shows about 97,000 clones, around nine tenths of them seen only once. V dropped 7 bases and J dropped 3 bases, with 12 bases sitting between them. The CDR3 runs to 14 residues. The germline V gene encodes CDR1 SNHLY and CDR2 FYNNEI. The rearrangement uses TRBV2 and TRBJ2-2; D is tentatively TRBD1 or TRBD2 (6 bases each). Sequences were derived from peripheral blood, sampled on day 0 of AZD1222 vaccination. This sequence was found in an adult in good health. This chain's CDR3 is CASNRGRDTGELFF. CDR3 DNA: TGTGCCAGCAACCGGGGGCGGGACACCGGGGAGCTGTTTTTT.